This T cell receptor (beta chain) stems from a study of T cells in Graves' hyperthyroidism and ophthalmopathy. The germline V and J ends were trimmed by 4 bases and 4 bases, with 8 bases remaining between them. The CDR3 extends over 12 amino acids. The germline V gene has CDR1 ENHRY and CDR2 SYGVKD. Every diagnosis used clinical symptoms, serum thyroxine and TRAb, thyroid ultrasound and orbital computed tomography. A word on this clonotype: Its antigen is as yet unknown.

General study points: Appearing also in blood were most of the thyroid clonotypes expanded above 0.001.

It was RNA transcripts that yielded the amplified TCR beta CDR3 regions. RT-PCR in the first round (using the HTBI primer set) targeted the TCR CDR3. One entry per CDR3 protein, called by TCRdb with MiXCR from the multiplex PCR reads. Among some 510,000 distinct CDR3 sequences listed, more than 20% were seen once. This chain links TRBV10-3 with TRBJ2-7; perhaps TRBD2 as D (6 bases). The sample taken for sequencing was blood. The sequence was collected from a young man with Graves' hyperthyroidism. CDR3 region: CAISGGGYEQYF. CDR3 in DNA: TGTGCCATCAGTGGGGGAGGTTACGAGCAGTACTTC.